The T cell receptor (beta chain) described here comes from a study of chemoradiotherapy in HPV16-positive cancers. Clones were read by immunoSEQ multiplex PCR, and TCRdb kept only the in-frame ones, dropping some. This table has about 53,000 clones, about 92% appearing once. Trimming stripped 0 bases from V and 4 bases from J, with 16 bases between. The germline gives CDR1 SGHAT, CDR2 FQNNGV. This CDR3 region has 16 residues. Over chemoradiotherapy, repertoires were sampled more than once. Study-wide findings and caveats: Candidate HPV-specific clones and E7-related TCR motifs grew in tumor during treatment.

On this clone: Antigen specificity is unknown.

The input for sequencing was blood, taken from a patient who underwent chemoradiotherapy. The receptor's source is a human donor with HPV-associated anogenital cancer. J is TRBJ2-7 and V is TRBV11-2; D might be TRBD2 (5 bases). As DNA, the CDR3 is TGTGCCAGCAGCTTAGATCGGGTGGGGAGTCGGTACGAGCAGTACTTC. Translation gives CASSLDRVGSRYEQYF. Complete variable domain (other parts from reference TRBV11-2 and TRBJ2-7): EAGVAQSPRYKIIEKRQSVAFWCNPISGHATLYWYQQILGQGPKLLIQFQNNGVVDDSQLPKDRFSAERLKGVDSTLKIQPAKLEDSAVYLCASSLDRVGSRYEQYFGPGTRLTVT.